This TCR beta chain derives from a study of cytomegalovirus exposure and HLA in healthy donors. Background on the study: From donors who were HLA-typed, an early data release held approximately 80 million unique TCRs.

Comments on this clone: No antigen is known for it.

The germline CDR1 and CDR2 sequences are PRHDT and FYEKMQ (reference sequence). J lost 0 bases, V lost 3 bases, and 1 base had no gene match. There are 15 residues in the CDR3. Findings of the study overall: A few chains linked to CMV were shown in vitro to be specific for CMV antigens. Productive rates of about 87% or about 30% were seen for most TCR beta V segments in an earlier analysis. TCR beta chain V- and J-gene trimming was linked, in a later analysis, to a missense variant in DCLRE1C.

Primers included in the PCR were 60 Vbeta and 13 Jbeta primers. Repertoires were generated with immunoSEQ multiplex PCR, while TCRdb's copy carries only in-frame clones and drops some. Among around 120,000 clones listed, over 75% were seen once. The sample taken for sequencing was PBMCs. This clonotype was sampled from a human donor in good health. V usage is TRBV13 and J usage is TRBJ2-4; 8 bases align to TRBD2. This chain's CDR3 is CASSLAGGAKNIQYF. CDR3 coding DNA: TGTGCCAGCAGCTTGGCGGGAGGAGCCAAAAACATTCAGTACTTC.